This T cell receptor beta chain comes out of a study of shared clonotypes between healthy human individuals. Study background: Each donor contributed plates that comprised three CD4 naive, three CD4 memory, two CD8 naive and one CD8 memory.

Deletions cut 5 bases from V and 5 bases from J, with 5 bases between. The CDR3 has 11 residues. Germline CDR1 and CDR2: MNHEY and SMNVEV (reference sequence). The repertoire was sequenced with immunoSEQ multiplex PCR; TCRdb's copy has only in-frame clones and lacks some. The sample lists hundreds of thousands of clones; about 95% were seen once. Naive CD8 cells were CD45RO-negative, positively selected for CCR7, excluding terminally differentiated effector memory CD45RA+ cells. Turning to this clone: The sample holds other DNA sequences that translate to the same CDR3.

The clonotype comes from a woman in her 30s in good health. The chain combines TRBV27 with TRBJ2-3; the D gene is possibly TRBD2 (5 bases). Sequencing was done on a sample of naive CD8+ T cells sorted from blood. CDR3 sequence: CASSRGDTQYF. CDR3 nucleotide sequence: TGTGCCAGCAGTCGGGGAGATACGCAGTATTTT.